The T cell receptor beta chain under discussion was sequenced for a study of human T cells and chemical hapten exposure. Unique molecular identifiers were attached to individual cDNA molecules during library preparation. One entry per CDR3 protein, called by TCRdb with MiXCR from the RACE reads. The repertoire consists of roughly 100,000 distinct CDR3 sequences, with around 8.8% occurring once and the leading ten covering about 3.1%. Time point defined: healthy volunteer bleed at 2 weeks. Unfractionated whole blood yielded total RNA. The CDR3 has 14 amino acids. V lost 0 bases, J lost 6 bases, and 11 bases lay in between. Per germline, CDR1 LGHDT and CDR2 YNNKEL (reference sequence).

This clonotype originated in a female donor in good health. Some clones in this sample may be carry-over from other donors' samples. The chain uses TRBV3-1 and TRBJ1-2; D possibly corresponds to TRBD1 (5 bases). Sequencing was performed on whole blood. In DNA, the CDR3 is TGTGCCAGCAGCCAAGATTACCCGACAGATGGCTACACCTTC. Translated: CASSQDYPTDGYTF. The full variable domain, with the rest looked up from reference TRBV3-1 and TRBJ1-2, is DTAVSQTPKYLVTQMGNDKSIKCEQNLGHDTMYWYKQDSKKFLKIMFSYNNKELIINETVPNRFSPKSPDKAHLNLHINSLELGDSAVYFCASSQDYPTDGYTFGSGTRLTVV.